The 15 T cell receptor beta chains reported below all come from one sample, sequenced in a study of control samples from healthy donors and cancer patients. Repertoires were generated with immunoSEQ multiplex PCR, while TCRdb's copy carries only in-frame clones and drops some. The sample lists approximately 170,000 clones; roughly 93% were seen once. Sample: blood. These receptors were obtained from an older woman in good health.

The V gene is TRBV14, the J gene TRBJ1-1, with D tentatively TRBD1 (5 bases). This CDR3 contains 14 residues. Germline V CDR1 and CDR2: SGHDN, FVKESK. V dropped 2 bases and J dropped 7 bases, with 14 bases sitting between them. The CDR3 DNA follows: TGTGCCAGCAGCCAAAGGGGCGTACGGGGTGAAGCTTTCTTT. Amino acids: CASSQRGVRGEAFF. Complete variable domain (other parts from reference TRBV14 and TRBJ1-1): EAGVTQFPSHSVIEKGQTVTLRCDPISGHDNLYWYRRVMGKEIKFLLHFVKESKQDESGMPNNRFLAERTGGTYSTLKVQPAELEDSGVYFCASSQRGVRGEAFFGQGTRLTVV.

The gene calls are TRBV5-1 and TRBJ2-7; D remains ambiguous. The CDR3 has 15 residues. Germline loops: CDR1 SGHRS, CDR2 YFSETQ. V lost 4 bases and J lost 3, with 17 bases in between. In DNA, the CDR3 is TGCGCCAGCAGCCAAATCCCGACCGCCCGCTACGAGCAGTACTTC. This codes for CASSQIPTARYEQYF.

This clone was found once. The junction differs from germline at one of its ends, possibly a read error. V is TRBV3-1 (or the pseudogene TRBV3-2) and J is TRBJ1-1, with D uncertain. The CDR3 has 13 amino acids. Germline CDR1 is LGHDT and CDR2 is YNNKEL (reference sequence). The CDR3 bases are TGTGCCAGCAGCCAAGTGAGGAACTCTGAAGCTTTCTTT. Amino acid sequence: CASSQVRNSEAFF.

CDR3 protein: CASSSGYQGTYEQYF. CDR3 nucleotides: TGTGCCAGCAGCTCGGGGTACCAGGGAACCTACGAGCAGTACTTC. The chain carries TRBV14 and TRBJ2-7; perhaps D is TRBD1 or TRBD2 (5 bases each). The germline gives CDR1 SGHDN, CDR2 FVKESK. V was shortened by 5 bases and J by 2 bases, with 16 bases between the two germline ends. CDR3 length: 15 residues.

This chain uses TRBV29-1 with TRBJ2-3; D is uncertain. The V end was cut by 2 bases, the J end by 1 base, with 4 bases between. Germline CDR1 reads SQVTM; CDR2 reads ANQGSEA. CDR3 length: 12 amino acids. CDR3 nucleotide sequence: TGCAGCGTTGAACGGGGCACAGATACGCAGTATTTT. Translated, it gives CSVERGTDTQYF.

This chain uses TRBV5-6 with TRBJ2-7; 7 positions match TRBD2. The CDR3 length is 16 residues. J was trimmed by 2 bases and V by 1 base; bases with no gene match: 9. CDR1 and CDR2 from the germline V gene are SGHDT and YYEEEE. The DNA of the CDR3 is TGTGCCAGCAGCTTGTCGTCGCGGGGGAGAACCTACGAGCAGTACTTC. This translates into CASSLSSRGRTYEQYF.

The chain couples TRBV18 to TRBJ1-1; 7 bases match TRBD1. V lost 4 bases to trimming and J lost 5 bases; unmatched junction nucleotides: 7. The CDR3 sequence is 14 residues long. Germline V gene data show CDR1 as KGHSH and CDR2 as LQKENI. The CDR3 protein is CASSRDRAWTEAFF. As DNA, the CDR3 is TGTGCCAGCTCACGCGACAGGGCTTGGACTGAAGCTTTCTTT. The full variable domain, with the rest looked up from reference TRBV18 and TRBJ1-1, is NAGVMQNPRHLVRRRGQEARLRCSPMKGHSHVYWYRQLPEEGLKFMVYLQKENIIDESGMPKERFSAEFPKEGPSILRIQQVVRGDSAAYFCASSRDRAWTEAFFGQGTRLTVV.

The chain carries TRBV6-5 and TRBJ1-1; D unresolved. Per germline, CDR1 MNHEY and CDR2 SVGAGI. This CDR3 comprises 13 residues. Deletions cut 5 bases from V and 4 bases from J, with 11 bases between. In DNA form, the CDR3 reads TGTGCCAGCAGTACAATAGACGGCACTGAAGCTTTCTTT. This encodes CASSTIDGTEAFF.

About this clone: The CDR3 carries no conserved terminal phenylalanine or tryptophan, so it likely arises from a read error. The CDR3 loop reads CASSLGTEGGYTL. CDR3 sequence (DNA): TGTGCCAGCAGCCTTGGGACAGAAGGAGGCTACACCCTC. The chain carries TRBV5-6 and TRBJ1-2; 7 bases align to TRBD1. V shed 4 bases and J 8 bases; nucleotides not matched to a gene: 8. The germline CDR1 and CDR2 sequences are SGHDT and YYEEEE. The CDR3 sequence is 13 residues long.

The chain is built from TRBV4-3 and TRBJ2-7; 8 positions match TRBD1. Per germline, CDR1 LGHNA and CDR2 YSLEER. This CDR3 region has 19 residues. With 0 bases clipped from V and 5 bases from J, the junction kept 18 bases outside the gene matches. The CDR3 region is CASSQDILVGDRPTHEQYF. CDR3 nucleotide sequence: TGCGCCAGCAGCCAAGATATATTAGTAGGGGACAGGCCTACCCACGAGCAGTACTTC.

The rearrangement links TRBV18 to TRBJ2-7; D is possibly TRBD1 or TRBD2 (5 bases each). Germline V gives CDR1 KGHSH, CDR2 LQKENI. The V gene lost 6 bases and the J gene lost 4 bases, with 13 bases spanning the gap. The CDR3 runs 13 residues. The CDR3 spells CASSRGTGYEQYF. CDR3 DNA sequence: TGTGCCAGCTCGCGTGGGACGGGGTACGAGCAGTACTTC.

This clone showed up just once. The chain recombines TRBV9 with TRBJ1-2; a weak D match, TRBD1 (5 bases). The CDR3 totals 13 residues. CDR1 SGDLS and CDR2 YYNGEE come from the germline V gene. V was clipped by 0 bases and J by 4 bases, with 7 bases between them. The CDR3 region has the DNA TGTGCCAGCAGCGTAGGGGGCGGCTATGGCTACACCTTC. Its protein is CASSVGGGYGYTF.

This sequence joins TRBV7-2 and TRBJ1-6; D might be TRBD1 (5 bases). This CDR3 contains 17 residues. The V end lost 1 base, the J end lost 0 bases, and 10 bases lay between the germline ends. Germline V gene data show CDR1 as SGHTA and CDR2 as FQGNSA. The CDR3 loop is CASSLVQASSYNSPLHF. As DNA, the CDR3 is TGTGCCAGCAGCTTAGTACAGGCGAGCTCCTATAATTCACCCCTCCACTTT.

The chain uses TRBV9 and TRBJ1-4, with unresolved D. The CDR3 is made up of 16 amino acids. Germline V gene sequence: CDR1 SGDLS, CDR2 YYNGEE. Trimming took off 0 bases at V and 5 bases at J, with 14 bases between the two ends. In DNA form, the CDR3 reads TGTGCCAGCAGCGTAGAGCAGACAAGGTCGAATGAAAAACTGTTTTTT. This encodes CASSVEQTRSNEKLFF.

This chain uses TRBV3-1 (or the pseudogene TRBV3-2) with TRBJ1-5; 7 bases map to TRBD1. This CDR3 contains 16 residues. CDR1 is LGHDT, CDR2 YNNKEL, per germline (reference sequence). V was pared by 2 bases and J by 7 bases, with 11 bases of the junction left unmatched. CDR3 loop: CASSQFEGGAGQPQHF. DNA of the CDR3: TGTGCCAGCAGCCAATTCGAAGGGGGCGCAGGGCAGCCCCAGCATTTT.